The 8 T cell receptor beta chains below all came from one sample that was sequenced in a study of blood T cells in healthy people across ages. Next came a second PCR, run for roughly 7 to 12 cycles, which used a sample-barcoded 5' primer along with a J-beta primer mix. TCRdb re-called the 5' RACE reads with MiXCR, one entry per CDR3 protein. The sample carries fewer than 900,000 distinct CDR3 sequences, around 46% recorded once. The sample taken for sequencing was blood. These receptors all come from a woman aged 55-70 years in good health.

The chain has TRBV14 and TRBJ2-1, with TRBD2 identical over 8 bases. The V and J ends lost 3 bases and 8 bases, in that order; junction bases with no gene match: 6. CDR3 length: 14 amino acids. CDR1 SGHDN and CDR2 FVKESK come from the germline V gene. The CDR3: CASSQFAGGDEQFF. The CDR3 nucleotides read TGTGCCAGCAGCCAGTTTGCCGGGGGGGATGAGCAGTTCTTC.

Here the CDR3 DNA reads TGTGCCAGCAGCCCCGACTACAGCGGGAGTGTAGAGACCCAGTACTTC. This encodes CASSPDYSGSVETQYF. The rearrangement links TRBV7-9 to TRBJ2-5; 8 bases agree with TRBD2. The CDR3 extends over 16 amino acids. Germline trimming cut 5 bases from V and 4 bases from J; bases unmatched to any gene: 12. Germline V gives CDR1 SEHNR, CDR2 FQNEAQ (reference sequence).

The rearrangement uses TRBV5-6 and TRBJ2-1, with D possibly being TRBD2 (6 bases). Trimming cost V 5 bases and J 3 bases, with 18 bases left between them. The CDR3 is 16 amino acids. The germline CDR1 and CDR2 sequences are SGHDT and YYEEEE. This CDR3 is CASSRPTRDVYNEQFF. CDR3 DNA: TGTGCCAGCAGTCGACCGACTAGGGACGTCTACAATGAGCAGTTCTTC.

This clonotype came up a few times. This chain joins TRBV29-1 and TRBJ1-2, with 11 bases matching TRBD1. The V and J ends lost 6 bases and 7 bases, in that order; junction bases with no gene match: 10. The germline CDR1 and CDR2 sequences are SQVTM and ANQGSEA. The CDR3 is made up of 14 amino acids. CDR3 amino acids: CSVAAGTGGFGYTF. CDR3 sequence (DNA): TGCAGCGTGGCGGCGGGGACAGGGGGATTTGGCTACACCTTC.

The chain employs TRBV7-6 and TRBJ2-7; no clear D. The germline CDR1 and CDR2 sequences are SGHVS and FNYEAQ. V was clipped by 4 bases and J by 3 bases, with 13 bases between them. The CDR3 is made up of 14 amino acids. The CDR3 nucleotides read TGTGCCAGCAGCTCGCCTCCGGGTCTCTACGAGCAGTACTTC. As protein: CASSSPPGLYEQYF.

The rearrangement uses TRBV10-3 and TRBJ2-7, with D perhaps TRBD2 (7 bases). V dropped 2 bases and J dropped 1 base, with 12 bases sitting between them. CDR3 length equals 15 residues. Germline values: CDR1 ENHRY, CDR2 SYGVKD. The CDR3 DNA is TGTGCCATCAGTGAGGGTGGGGGGGCTTCCTACGAGCAGTACTTC. Protein product: CAISEGGGASYEQYF.

The chain carries TRBV7-2 and TRBJ2-7; D tentatively reads TRBD1 or TRBD2 (5 bases each). The CDR3 is 14 amino acids. In germline, CDR1 is SGHTA, CDR2 FQGNSA. Trimming left V 1 base short and J 6 bases short, with 13 bases between. The CDR3 loop is CASSLGGSGPEQYF. The CDR3 coding sequence is TGTGCCAGCAGCTTAGGTGGTTCGGGACCCGAGCAGTACTTC.

V usage is TRBV10-3 and J usage is TRBJ1-5; D is perhaps TRBD1 (6 bases). CDR3 size: 15 residues. Germline CDR1 and CDR2: ENHRY and SYGVKD. V lost 3 bases to trimming and J lost 3 bases, with 12 bases between them. Written as DNA, the CDR3 is TGTGCCATCAGTGATAAGAGGACAGACAATCAGCCCCAGCATTTT. It specifies CAISDKRTDNQPQHF.